The 25 T cell receptor beta chains presented below share a single source sample, sequenced in a study of blood T cells in healthy people across ages. Primed by a sample-barcoded 5' primer and a J-beta primer mix, a second PCR proceeded for 7 to 11 cycles. A single record per CDR3 protein comes from TCRdb applying MiXCR to the 5' RACE reads. The sample lists over a million distinct CDR3 sequences, approximately 25% occurring once. These same data were also listed under a study on T cells of mothers and their children.

The sequenced sample consisted of blood. The receptors were sampled from a girl aged 2-10 years in good health.

This clonotype was observed a few times. The rearrangement links TRBV11-2 to TRBJ2-4; D tentatively fits TRBD1 or TRBD2 (5 bases each). CDR3 length: 17 amino acids. From germline, CDR1 is SGHAT and CDR2 FQNNGV. Trimming left V 1 base short and J 6 bases short, with 19 bases between. The CDR3 loop reads CASSLVQRGERVNIQYF. The DNA of the CDR3 is TGTGCCAGCAGCTTAGTCCAACGGGGCGAGAGGGTAAACATTCAGTACTTC. Looking up the rest from reference TRBV11-2 and TRBJ2-4 gives the full variable domain: EAGVAQSPRYKIIEKRQSVAFWCNPISGHATLYWYQQILGQGPKLLIQFQNNGVVDDSQLPKDRFSAERLKGVDSTLKIQPAKLEDSAVYLCASSLVQRGERVNIQYFGAGTRLSVL.

J is TRBJ2-5 and V is TRBV4-2; D is perhaps TRBD2 (7 bases). The J call could be wrong; TRBJ2-1 is a better fit for the DNA end. Germline V lookup: CDR1 LGHNA, CDR2 YNFKEQ. The CDR3 totals 13 residues. Here the CDR3 DNA reads TGTGCCAGCAGCCATGAGGGGGGGACTGAGCAGTTCTTC. Amino acid sequence: CASSHEGGTEQFF.

The gene calls are TRBV28 and TRBJ1-4, with 7 bases lining up with TRBD1. This CDR3 is 15 amino acids long. Germline CDR1 reads MDHEN; CDR2 reads SYDVKM. V lost 7 bases, J lost 4 bases, and 9 bases stayed unmatched. In DNA form, the CDR3 reads TGTGCCAGCACCCTCGGGACAGCTATTAATGAAAAACTGTTTTTT. Its translation: CASTLGTAINEKLFF.

This rearrangement joins TRBV7-2 to TRBJ2-3; no clear D gene. The germline CDR1 and CDR2 sequences are SGHTA and FQGNSA. This CDR3 comprises 12 residues. The germline V and J ends were trimmed by 6 bases and 5 bases, with 9 bases remaining between them. CDR3 sequence: CASSPDGDTQYF. In DNA form, the CDR3 reads TGTGCCAGCAGTCCCGACGGAGATACGCAGTATTTT.

This clonotype was picked up a small number of times. The V gene is TRBV28, the J gene TRBJ1-6, with D unclear. Germline V gene data show CDR1 as MDHEN and CDR2 as SYDVKM. This CDR3 has 19 amino acids. Trimming removed 7 bases at V and 0 bases at J, with 22 bases between. CDR3 sequence: CASMTPRAGRYSYNSPLHF. The DNA of the CDR3 is TGTGCCAGCATGACGCCCCGGGCAGGCCGTTACTCCTATAATTCACCCCTCCACTTT.

V usage is TRBV4-2 and J usage is TRBJ1-4; D is unresolved. There are 16 residues in the CDR3. CDR1 is LGHNA and CDR2 is YNFKEQ in the germline V gene. V lost 1 base to trimming and J lost 0 bases, with 9 bases between them. The CDR3 reads CASSQVATPTNEKLFF. The CDR3 DNA follows: TGTGCCAGCAGCCAAGTGGCCACTCCAACTAATGAAAAACTGTTTTTT.

The V and J genes are TRBV7-6 and TRBJ2-5; 8 nucleotides line up with TRBD1. The assigned J gene may be wrong: the sequence end matches TRBJ2-7 better. CDR3 size: 16 residues. Per the germline V gene, CDR1 is SGHVS and CDR2 is FNYEAQ. In DNA form, the CDR3 reads TGTGCCAGCAGCGAACTCGGACAGGGAGAAACCTACGAGCAGTACTTC. Protein: CASSELGQGETYEQYF.

The J gene is TRBJ2-7, the V gene TRBV5-4; 14 bases map to TRBD2. The CDR3 loop spans 16 amino acids. CDR1 and CDR2 (germline): SGHNT, YYREEE (reference sequence). The ends lost 3 bases at V and 3 bases at J; junction bases unmatched: 5. The CDR3 here is CASSSTTSGRVYEQYF. DNA of the CDR3: TGTGCCAGCAGCTCGACGACTAGCGGGAGGGTCTACGAGCAGTACTTC.

This clonotype was counted only a few times. This rearrangement joins TRBV12-3 or TRBV12-4 to TRBJ1-2; 8 bases agree with TRBD1. V was clipped by 7 bases and J by 4 bases; unmatched bases: 8. There are 14 residues in the CDR3. The CDR3 sequence: CASTAGTGSYGYTF. The CDR3 coding sequence is TGTGCCAGCACCGCCGGGACAGGCTCCTATGGCTACACCTTC.

This clonotype was counted between two and nine times. The rearrangement links TRBV6-1 to TRBJ2-1, with 8 bases lining up with TRBD2. Germline CDR1 and CDR2: MNHNS and SASEGT. The CDR3 totals 19 residues. Trimming cost V 6 bases and J 0 bases; bases outside gene matches: 16. CDR3 residues: CASSQATLTSGGSYNEQFF. The CDR3 nucleotides are TGTGCCAGCAGCCAAGCGACGTTAACTAGCGGCGGCTCCTACAATGAGCAGTTCTTC.

As regards this clonotype: The junction differs from germline at one of its ends, possibly a read error. The CDR3 coding sequence is TGTGCCAGCAGCTTTAGCGGGAGGACAGATACGCAGTGTTTT. Its protein product is CASSFSGRTDTQCF. The V gene is TRBV5-5, the J gene TRBJ2-3, with 10 bases matching TRBD2. Germline values: CDR1 SGHKS, CDR2 YYEKEE (reference sequence). The CDR3 is made up of 14 amino acids.

In this sample, this clonotype turned up a few times. The chain employs TRBV20-1 and TRBJ2-5; D not resolved. The end of the DNA fits TRBJ2-7 better, so the J call may be wrong. The CDR3 sequence is 13 residues long. Looked up from germline, CDR1 is DFQATT and CDR2 is SNEGSKA (reference sequence). CDR3 residues: CSARDFGVHEQYF. In DNA, the CDR3 is TGCAGTGCTAGAGATTTTGGGGTTCACGAGCAGTACTTC.

This rearrangement joins TRBV4-1 to TRBJ2-7; 8 nucleotides agree with TRBD1. The V segment lost 0 bases and the J segment 4 bases; nucleotides outside the gene matches: 11. Germline V gene lookup returns CDR1 MGHRA and CDR2 YSYEKL. CDR3 length: 17 amino acids. The CDR3 protein is CASSQDPVGQGIYEQYF. CDR3 DNA sequence: TGCGCCAGCAGCCAAGATCCGGTCGGACAGGGTATATACGAGCAGTACTTC.

This clonotype showed up just a few times. The chain links TRBV27 to TRBJ2-5; D call uncertain. TRBJ2-1 matches the DNA end more closely, so the J call is doubtful. Germline CDR1 and CDR2: MNHEY and SMNVEV (reference sequence). CDR3 length: 13 residues. The CDR3 DNA follows: TGTGCCAGCAGTTGGAACCTTAACAATGAGCAGTTCTTC. It is translated as CASSWNLNNEQFF.

The rearrangement joins TRBV27 to TRBJ1-2; D is unresolved. Germline V lookup: CDR1 MNHEY, CDR2 SMNVEV (reference sequence). V was trimmed by 6 bases and J by 5 bases, leaving 16 bases between them. The CDR3 covers 14 residues. CDR3 sequence reads: CASRRSDTGYGYTF. The CDR3 DNA reads as TGTGCCAGCAGAAGATCTGACACCGGATATGGCTACACCTTC.

This clonotype has more than one count but fewer than ten. The chain carries TRBV28 and TRBJ2-2, with D tentatively TRBD2 (5 bases). Per the germline V gene, CDR1 is MDHEN and CDR2 is SYDVKM. The V gene lost 2 bases and the J gene lost 5 bases, with 21 bases spanning the gap. The length of the CDR3 is 18 residues. The CDR3 DNA follows: TGTGCCAGCAGTTTAATATCGGACTTCCCCTTCCCAACCGGGGAGCTGTTTTTT. Amino acids: CASSLISDFPFPTGELFF.

The chain combines TRBV25-1 with TRBJ1-2, with 10 bases fitting TRBD1. The V gene's germline CDR1 is MGHDK and CDR2 SYGVNS. The CDR3 runs 14 residues. Trimming took 3 bases from V and 6 from J; bases not matched to a gene: 4. This chain's CDR3 is CASSELGQGDGYTF. DNA for the CDR3: TGTGCCAGCAGTGAGCTAGGACAGGGGGATGGCTACACCTTC.

This chain links TRBV6-1 with TRBJ2-4, with unresolved D. CDR3 length equals 14 residues. Germline CDR1 reads MNHNS; CDR2 reads SASEGT. Trimming shortened V by 8 bases and J by 3 bases, and 14 bases separated the two germline ends. CDR3 DNA: TGTGCCAGCTACCAGGCCCTAGTCAAAAACATTCAGTACTTC. Protein product: CASYQALVKNIQYF.

V usage is TRBV6-6 and J usage is TRBJ2-1; 11 nucleotides agree with TRBD2. The V segment lost 7 bases and the J segment 6 bases; nucleotides outside the gene matches: 11. The CDR3 totals 16 residues. In germline, CDR1 is MNHNY, CDR2 SVGAGI (reference sequence). This CDR3 reads CASTRPGLADSNEQFF. CDR3 sequence (DNA): TGTGCCAGCACACGACCGGGACTAGCGGATTCCAATGAGCAGTTCTTC.

This clonotype has a single count. At one boundary the junction diverges from the germline segment, which might be a read error. The chain carries TRBV20-1 and TRBJ2-5; D not certain. Germline CDR1 is DFQATT and CDR2 is SNEGSKA (reference sequence). This CDR3 comprises 12 residues. DNA of the CDR3: TGCACCTGGGCCATCGACCAGGAGACCCAGTACTTC. Amino acid sequence: CTWAIDQETQYF.

This clonotype was observed a handful of times. This chain connects TRBV12-3 or TRBV12-4 to TRBJ2-5; D unclear. Trimming took 3 bases from V and 4 from J, leaving 12 bases between them. This CDR3 spans 14 amino acids. The CDR3 DNA follows: TGTGCCAGCAGTTTCGCCAACCCAGTAGAGACCCAGTACTTC. It encodes CASSFANPVETQYF.

This rearrangement joins TRBV4-2 to TRBJ2-2; 7 bases fit TRBD1. V was pared by 11 bases and J by 0 bases, with 6 bases of the junction left unmatched. In germline, CDR1 is LGHNA, CDR2 YNFKEQ. This CDR3 is built from 14 residues. CDR3 region: CAGRQGPNTGELFF. CDR3 in DNA: TGTGCCGGCCGACAGGGCCCGAACACCGGGGAGCTGTTTTTT.

V and J are TRBV12-3 or TRBV12-4 and TRBJ1-3; possible D gene TRBD1, 5 bases. V shed 6 bases and J shed 0 bases, with 15 bases lying between them. The length of the CDR3 is 16 residues. CDR3 DNA sequence: TGTGCCAGCAGCACTGACGCAGGGAACTCTGGAAACACCATATATTTT. Protein product: CASSTDAGNSGNTIYF.

The chain links TRBV20-1 to TRBJ2-5; no clear D. The V gene lost 0 bases and the J gene lost 0 bases, with 8 bases spanning the gap. The CDR3 is 14 residues long. The germline gives CDR1 DFQATT, CDR2 SNEGSKA (reference sequence). CDR3 in amino acids: CSARDPRYQETQYF. In nucleotides, the CDR3 is TGCAGTGCTAGAGACCCAAGGTACCAAGAGACCCAGTACTTC.

V is TRBV18 and J is TRBJ1-4; D is unresolved. The germline gives CDR1 KGHSH, CDR2 LQKENI. V was shortened by 3 bases and J by 8 bases, with 7 bases between the two germline ends. This CDR3 is 12 amino acids long. The CDR3 region is CASSPNDEKLFF. For the CDR3, the DNA is TGTGCCAGCTCACCGAACGACGAAAAACTGTTTTTT.